This T cell receptor beta chain is from a study of shared clonotypes between healthy human individuals (dated by TCRdb to 2018 to 2021). Notes on the research overall: A couple of women and a few men aged 18 to 49 years were included in the cohort. For each donor, three plates each were used for CD4 naive and CD4 memory, two plates were used for CD8 naive, and one plate was used for CD8 memory. The study deeply sequenced blood TCR repertoires of about five healthy adults to estimate repertoire size and the extent of clonotype sharing between individuals. Libraries were prepared and TCR repertoires were sequenced by different laboratories using diverse techniques, in order to increase sequencing depth and limit assay-specific biases. Each donor's leukapheresis produced roughly between roughly 0.85 and 10 billion PBMCs.

The donors were healthy, HIV-negative adults who had no recently reported acute infections or vaccinations. Every donor was a Caucasian adult residing in Nashville, Tennessee, USA. CD4+ T cells were enriched by magnetic negative selection, after which naive cells were positively selected on CD45RA and the negative fraction was taken as the memory subset. After blood collection by leukapheresis, PBMCs were isolated using Ficoll-Histopaque density gradient centrifugation and then cryopreserved in the vapor phase of liquid nitrogen. Analytical flow cytometry was used to check the purity and quantity of every magnetically sorted T cell population. From each sorted fraction, genomic DNA was isolated and quantified by UV absorbance on a Nanodrop 2000c. Study-wide findings and limitations: Sharing across several donors was observed for about 5% of naive CD4, around 3.5% of naive CD8, over 2% of memory CD4, and around 0.44% of memory CD8 clonotypes. Pairwise subsampling led to the expectation that sequencing depth would affect the degree of clonotype sharing among donors. Because the study included only a small number of donors, the genetic and exposure-history diversity represented was limited. Incomplete sequencing was indicated by rarefaction of sorted-subset datasets, despite the large sequencing depth. Higher generation probabilities were observed for clonotypes shared by all four sorted-subset donors than for non-shared clonotypes. Sampling was restricted to blood, and TCR repertoires in tissue are likely to differ from TCR repertoires in blood. Estimated clonotype richness was generally larger for naive than for memory subsets.

CDR1 SGHRS and CDR2 YFSETQ are derived from the germline V gene. V trim: 1 base; J trim: 6 bases; unmatched bases: 5. Measured from the cysteine to the phenylalanine, the CDR3 is 14 residues long. Just CDR3 DNA is preserved here, 42 bases in frame from base 1. TCR CDR3 regions were amplified from genomic DNA by multiplex PCR using the deep immunoSEQ assay. Extracted genomic DNA from each cell subset was spread evenly across all wells of several immunoSEQ 96-well plates, with each plate serving as a replicate. For sorted subsets, 200 to 250 ng of genomic DNA, equivalent to roughly 33,000 T cell genomes, went into each replicate PCR. The purified libraries were quantified using a Qubit 3.0 fluorometer, sized with a Bioanalyzer 2100, and then quantified again using the KAPA Library Quantification kit. A separate single-read 150-cycle Illumina NextSeq 550 flow cell was used to sequence each immunoSEQ 96-well plate. The published analysis was carried out like this. Because the immunoSEQ output included only junctional sequences and no quality scores, the filtering could not be the same as the filtering used for full-length reads. Sequences were annotated with PyIR, a Python wrapper for IgBLAST v1.9, and V/J genes and CDR3 were assigned using IMGT germline references. Reads with weak V/J assignments (E-value above 1e-6), missing CDR3, stop codons, out-of-frame junctions, or ambiguous translated residues were removed. V3J clonotypes were defined as sequences sharing an identical inferred V gene, J gene, and CDR3 amino acid sequence. Percentage overlap between repertoires was calculated by dividing the number of shared unique clonotypes by the size of the smaller repertoire. Richness of each repertoire was evaluated using RTK rarefaction, the Chao1 estimator, and Recon v2.1 estimates of unobserved clonotypes. Generation probabilities for all TCRbeta clonotypes obtained by the gDNA method from four donors were computed using OLGA. TCRdb obtained this table from immuneACCESS and retained in-frame rearrangements with V and J assigned. These tables miss some clones; where compared with another copy, unresolved V genes account for less than half of the shortfall, and the remainder is unexplained. The V and J calls and clone size were taken over from that table, and D and trimming were inferred from the DNA. This sample gives millions of clones in total; roughly nine tenths of them show up just once. The ten largest account for about 0.13% of the sample.

Points on this clone: This receptor's antigen is unknown. The sample holds no much larger clone one base away, and base qualities are not on file.

Sequencing used naive CD4+ T cells sorted from blood. The sample's cell subset or site label, in plain terms: CD45RA+ positively selected. The chain is made from TRBV5-1 and TRBJ2-7, with 9 bases aligning to TRBD1. The receptor was derived from a man aged 18-30 years in good health. The DNA reads as follows: TGCGCCAGCAGCTTGCGGACAGGGGACGGCGAGCAGTACTTC. It translates as CASSLRTGDGEQYF.